The 32 T cell receptor beta chains below all came from one sample that was sequenced in a study of T cells after yellow fever vaccination. MiXCR was run by TCRdb on the 5' RACE reads, yielding one entry per CDR3 protein. Found here are about 120,000 distinct CDR3 sequences, about 15% of them singletons; the top ten hold roughly 47%. Here the sequenced sample was CD8+ T cells sorted from PBMCs, taken 5 days after the yellow fever booster vaccination. The source is a man between 18 and 29 years old who received the YFV17D yellow fever vaccine.

The rearrangement uses TRBV29-1 and TRBJ1-2; 7 nucleotides line up with TRBD1. This CDR3 is built from 13 residues. The V and J ends lost 3 bases and 1 base, in that order; junction bases with no gene match: 2. CDR1 and CDR2 (germline): SQVTM, ANQGSEA. The CDR3 region is CSVDTGDNYGYTF. The DNA of the CDR3 is TGCAGCGTTGACACAGGGGATAACTATGGCTACACCTTC.

The rearrangement joins TRBV5-8 to TRBJ2-1, with TRBD1 identical over 8 bases. CDR3 length equals 13 residues. Looked up from germline, CDR1 is SGHTS and CDR2 is YDEGEE. Trimming cost V 4 bases and J 6 bases; bases outside gene matches: 3. This CDR3 is CASSLTGGNEQFF. CDR3 DNA sequence: TGTGCCAGCAGCCTCACAGGGGGCAATGAGCAGTTCTTC.

This clonotype was detected a few times. The genes are TRBV19 and TRBJ2-7; maybe TRBD1 (5 bases). Germline V gives CDR1 LNHDA, CDR2 SQIVND (reference sequence). There are 17 residues in the CDR3. V shed 7 bases and J shed 2 bases, with 24 bases lying between them. Written as DNA, the CDR3 is TGTGCCAGTACCACAACCCCCCCGCGCAGGGTCACCTACGAGCAGTACTTC. It encodes CASTTTPPRRVTYEQYF.

This clonotype was observed at least ten times. V and J are TRBV4-1 and TRBJ2-1; 9 bases fit TRBD2. CDR3 size: 15 residues. Germline V gene lookup returns CDR1 MGHRA and CDR2 YSYEKL. V dropped 4 bases and J dropped 1; count of bases not matched to a gene: 2. In DNA form, the CDR3 reads TGCGCCAGCAGCCCTGGACTAGCGTCCTACAATGAGCAGTTCTTC. Translation: CASSPGLASYNEQFF.

This clonotype was observed at least ten times. The CDR3 DNA reads TGTGCCAGCAGCCAACGTGAGCGGGGGTCTTACAATGAGCAGTTCTTC. It yields the protein CASSQRERGSYNEQFF. The V and J genes are TRBV4-2 and TRBJ2-1; TRBD2 agrees at 8 bases. The V segment lost 2 bases and the J segment 4 bases; nucleotides outside the gene matches: 7. The CDR3 totals 16 residues. Germline CDR1 and CDR2: LGHNA and YNFKEQ.

This clonotype was seen repeatedly, ten times or more. V usage is TRBV10-1 and J usage is TRBJ2-3, with D perhaps matching TRBD1 or TRBD2 (5 bases each). Germline V lookup: CDR1 WNHNN, CDR2 SYGVQD (reference sequence). This CDR3 is 14 amino acids long. Trimming pared 3 bases from V and 6 bases from J, leaving 13 bases between. CDR3 coding DNA: TGCGCCAGCAGTGACCACGAGTGGGGGGATACGCAGTATTTT. It encodes CASSDHEWGDTQYF.

This clonotype was counted only a few times. The chain joins TRBV19 to TRBJ1-2; no definite D call. Germline assignment: CDR1 LNHDA and CDR2 SQIVND (reference sequence). Trimming cost V 2 bases and J 2 bases, with 9 bases left between them. The CDR3 loop spans 14 amino acids. The CDR3 coding sequence is TGTGCCAGTAGTATATTTGAGTTGAACTATGGCTACACCTTC. Encoded protein: CASSIFELNYGYTF.

The chain recombines TRBV20-1 with TRBJ1-5; no clear D gene. The CDR3 runs 11 residues. Trimming removed 3 bases from V and 9 bases from J, with 9 bases in between. Per germline, CDR1 DFQATT and CDR2 SNEGSKA (reference sequence). The CDR3 nucleotides read TGCAGTGCTAGTGCGGGAGCGCCCCAGCATTTT. Translating gives CSASAGAPQHF.

This sequence joins TRBV12-3 or TRBV12-4 and TRBJ2-6; tentatively, D is TRBD1 (6 bases). Trimming shortened V by 8 bases and J by 0 bases, and 14 bases separated the two germline ends. This CDR3 is 16 amino acids long. CDR3 bases: TGTGCCAGCGAGAGTAAAGGGGGCTCTGGGGCCAACGTCCTGACTTTC. Translated, it gives CASESKGGSGANVLTF.

This clonotype was recorded a few times. V is TRBV14 and J is TRBJ2-3; D not resolved. The CDR3 has 15 amino acids. The germline V and J ends were trimmed by 4 bases and 4 bases, with 15 bases remaining between them. Germline CDR1 SGHDN, CDR2 FVKESK. The DNA for the CDR3 is TGTGCCAGCAGCCCTCGGCCCTCAGGATCAGATACGCAGTATTTT. It yields the protein CASSPRPSGSDTQYF. The variable domain in full, completed from reference TRBV14 and TRBJ2-3, reads EAGVTQFPSHSVIEKGQTVTLRCDPISGHDNLYWYRRVMGKEIKFLLHFVKESKQDESGMPNNRFLAERTGGTYSTLKVQPAELEDSGVYFCASSPRPSGSDTQYFGPGTRLTVL.

V and J are TRBV6-5 and TRBJ1-6; no definite D call. Germline CDR1 reads MNHEY; CDR2 reads SVGAGI. This CDR3 is 15 amino acids long. The ends were cut back, 0 bases at V and 8 bases at J, with 11 bases in the middle. Here the CDR3 DNA reads TGTGCCAGCAGTTACTCGGGATCGTCCGATTCACCCCTCCACTTT. The encoded protein is CASSYSGSSDSPLHF.

This clonotype appeared a few times. The genes are TRBV7-8 and TRBJ2-3; D gene uncertain. This CDR3 comprises 17 residues. V lost 1 base and J 8 bases, leaving 22 bases between the germline ends. The germline gives CDR1 SGHVS, CDR2 FQNEAQ. As DNA, the CDR3 is TGTGCCAGCAGCTTAGTTGGCTTTGATCACTTATTGGGTACGCAGTATTTT. Translation: CASSLVGFDHLLGTQYF.

V and J are TRBV10-3 and TRBJ2-5, with D perhaps assigned TRBD1 or TRBD2 (6 bases each). Germline CDR1 reads ENHRY; CDR2 reads SYGVKD. V lost 0 bases, J lost 5 bases, and 13 bases lay in between. This CDR3 comprises 15 residues. The chain's CDR3 is CAISESGGQGETQYF. The CDR3 nucleotides read TGTGCCATCAGTGAGTCGGGGGGACAAGGGGAGACCCAGTACTTC.

In its sample, this clonotype was seen a few times. J is TRBJ2-3 and V is TRBV7-2; 10 nucleotides match TRBD2. The CDR3 has 16 amino acids. Germline V CDR1 and CDR2: SGHTA, FQGNSA. V lost 5 bases, J lost 1 base, and 6 bases stayed unmatched. The CDR3 here is CASSPTSGVRTDTQYF. Written as DNA, the CDR3 is TGTGCCAGCAGCCCAACTAGCGGGGTACGCACAGATACGCAGTATTTT.

This clonotype was counted between two and nine times. The J gene is TRBJ2-1, the V gene TRBV6-4; 11 bases agree with TRBD2. From germline, CDR1 is MRHNA and CDR2 SNTAGT. The CDR3 totals 14 residues. After removal of 2 bases from V and 6 bases from J, the junction contained 0 bases not matched to a gene. The CDR3 reads CASSDGTSGNEQFF. The CDR3 DNA is TGTGCCAGCAGTGACGGGACTAGCGGCAATGAGCAGTTCTTC.

V is TRBV15 and J is TRBJ2-4; D is uncertain. V was clipped by 0 bases and J by 5 bases, with 5 bases between them. Germline CDR1 LNHNV, CDR2 YYDKDF (reference sequence). The length of the CDR3 is 13 residues. CDR3 nucleotides: TGTGCCACCAGCAGAGATTGGGAAAACATTCAGTACTTC. Translation: CATSRDWENIQYF.

The table lists this clonotype with a few counts. The chain employs TRBV9 and TRBJ1-4, with D maybe TRBD1 (5 bases). CDR1 and CDR2 from the germline V gene are SGDLS and YYNGEE. V lost 2 bases, J lost 7 bases, and 12 bases lay in between. This CDR3 region has 14 residues. DNA for the CDR3: TGTGCCAGCAGCGTCGGGGGGTCAGGTGAAAAACTGTTTTTT. Its translation: CASSVGGSGEKLFF.

The genes are TRBV29-1 and TRBJ1-1; no firm D call. Germline lookup yields CDR1 SQVTM and CDR2 ANQGSEA. The CDR3 contains 12 residues. Trimming removed 5 bases at V and 4 bases at J, with 11 bases between. CDR3: CSVSSLGTEAFF. The DNA of the CDR3 is TGCAGCGTTAGTTCGTTAGGCACTGAAGCTTTCTTT.

The CDR3 here is CASSQDGFGEQYF. As DNA, the CDR3 is TGCGCCAGCAGCCAAGATGGTTTTGGGGAGCAGTACTTC. The J gene is TRBJ2-7, the V gene TRBV4-3; D is unclear. Germline CDR1 and CDR2: LGHNA and YSLEER. The CDR3 extends over 13 amino acids. Trimming pared 0 bases from V and 7 bases from J, leaving 10 bases between.

The J gene is TRBJ2-5, the V gene TRBV30; weak D call: TRBD2 (6 bases). This CDR3 is built from 13 residues. V was pared by 7 bases and J by 5 bases, with 17 bases between. From germline, CDR1 is GTSNPN and CDR2 SVGIG (reference sequence). CDR3 DNA sequence: TGTGCCTCCTCGGGACTTTCGTTGGAGACCCAGTACTTC. Protein sequence: CASSGLSLETQYF.

This clonotype has ten or more counts. The chain recombines TRBV7-2 with TRBJ2-1; D may be TRBD1 or TRBD2 (5 bases each). Germline V gene lookup returns CDR1 SGHTA and CDR2 FQGNSA. Trimming shortened V by 6 bases and J by 6 bases, and 12 bases separated the two germline ends. The CDR3 is made up of 13 amino acids. In DNA, the CDR3 is TGTGCCAGCAGAGACAGTGGGGGCAATGAGCAGTTCTTC. Its translation: CASRDSGGNEQFF.

A few counts support this clonotype. The chain employs TRBV27 and TRBJ2-1, with unresolved D. Germline V lookup: CDR1 MNHEY, CDR2 SMNVEV (reference sequence). The CDR3 is 16 amino acids. V was cut by 2 bases and J by 4 bases, with 15 bases left in between. CDR3 nucleotide sequence: TGTGCCAGCAGTTTAATTTACAGAGAAGCTTACAATGAGCAGTTCTTC. Protein sequence: CASSLIYREAYNEQFF.

This clonotype came up a few times. The chain uses TRBV29-1 and TRBJ2-1, with unresolved D. The length of the CDR3 is 14 residues. Germline V gene data show CDR1 as SQVTM and CDR2 as ANQGSEA. Trimming shortened V by 4 bases and J by 0 bases, and 10 bases separated the two germline ends. The CDR3 nucleotides are TGCAGCGTTGTCGATTTGGTCTCCTACAATGAGCAGTTCTTC. Translated, it gives CSVVDLVSYNEQFF.

A few counts support this clonotype. CDR3 region: CSVEGQIYNEQFF. CDR3 coding DNA: TGCAGCGTAGAGGGACAGATATACAATGAGCAGTTCTTC. The rearrangement uses TRBV29-1 and TRBJ2-1, with 7 bases that match TRBD1. Germline V CDR1 and CDR2: SQVTM, ANQGSEA. The CDR3 length is 13 residues. The V gene end was trimmed by 6 bases and the J gene end by 4 bases; junction bases not matched to a gene: 6.

This clonotype has a handful of counts. The rearrangement links TRBV7-9 to TRBJ2-7; tentatively, D is TRBD2 (7 bases). CDR1 and CDR2 (germline): SEHNR, FQNEAQ (reference sequence). There are 12 residues in the CDR3. V gave up 6 bases and J gave up 6 bases, with 12 bases separating them. DNA for the CDR3: TGTGCCAGCAGGCAAGGGGGGGCCGAGCAGTACTTC. Amino acid sequence: CASRQGGAEQYF. Full variable domain (missing parts from reference TRBV7-9 and TRBJ2-7): DTGVSQNPRHKITKRGQNVTFRCDPISEHNRLYWYRQTLGQGPEFLTYFQNEAQLEKSRLLSDRFSAERPKGSFSTLEIQRTEQGDSAMYLCASRQGGAEQYFGPGTRLTVT.

The J gene is TRBJ1-1, the V gene TRBV9; no clear D gene. The CDR3 totals 13 residues. Germline CDR1 and CDR2: SGDLS and YYNGEE. The germline V and J ends were trimmed by 6 bases and 0 bases, with 9 bases remaining between them. The chain's CDR3 is CASKDGVNTEAFF. DNA for the CDR3: TGTGCCAGCAAGGACGGGGTGAACACTGAAGCTTTCTTT.

The V gene is TRBV28, the J gene TRBJ1-2, with 7 bases identical to TRBD1. Germline assignment: CDR1 MDHEN and CDR2 SYDVKM. CDR3 length: 15 residues. V lost 5 bases to trimming and J lost 4 bases; unmatched junction nucleotides: 10. The CDR3 region is CASSPNRGGAYGYTF. In nucleotides, the CDR3 is TGTGCCAGCAGTCCAAACAGGGGAGGCGCCTATGGCTACACCTTC.

This clonotype was recorded a few times. V is TRBV6-1 and J is TRBJ2-3; D gene unclear. CDR3 length: 14 residues. Trimming took off 0 bases at V and 9 bases at J, with 13 bases between the two ends. Looked up from germline, CDR1 is MNHNS and CDR2 is SASEGT. The CDR3 reads CASSEAVPPRTQYF. In nucleotides, the CDR3 is TGTGCCAGCAGTGAAGCCGTGCCCCCGCGGACGCAGTATTTT.

The V call is TRBV29-1, the J call TRBJ2-5; D unresolved. Germline CDR1 SQVTM, CDR2 ANQGSEA. Trimming left V 7 bases short and J 5 bases short, with 8 bases between. CDR3 size: 10 residues. The chain's CDR3 is CSADLETQYF. The CDR3 DNA reads as TGCAGCGCCGATCTGGAGACCCAGTACTTC.

This chain uses TRBV25-1 with TRBJ2-7; 7 nucleotides align to TRBD1. V was clipped by 3 bases and J by 7 bases; unmatched bases: 6. The germline V gene has CDR1 MGHDK and CDR2 SYGVNS. The CDR3 spans 13 residues. The CDR3 bases are TGTGCCAGCAGTGAGAGGGGGCGATGGGAGCAGTACTTC. Translation: CASSERGRWEQYF.

The CDR3 sequence: CASSFPDNPNQPQHF. CDR3 in DNA: TGTGCCAGCAGTTTCCCGGACAACCCCAATCAGCCCCAGCATTTT. The chain carries TRBV27 and TRBJ1-5; a possible D gene is TRBD1 (5 bases). The CDR3 has 15 residues. Per the germline V gene, CDR1 is MNHEY and CDR2 is SMNVEV (reference sequence). Trimming left V 3 bases short and J 3 bases short, with 12 bases between.

This clonotype turned up a few times. The V call is TRBV6-6, the J call TRBJ2-7; D possibly matches TRBD1 or TRBD2 (5 bases each). Trimming shortened V by 7 bases and J by 6 bases, and 10 bases separated the two germline ends. The CDR3 covers 11 residues. The germline V gene has CDR1 MNHNY and CDR2 SVGAGI (reference sequence). The CDR3 coding sequence is TGTGCCAGCATCTCCGGGGCCGAGCAGTACGTC. It is translated as CASISGAEQYV.